This entry lists 27 T cell receptor beta chains sequenced from one sample in a study of T cell responses to AZD1222 COVID-19 vaccine (dated by TCRdb to about 2021). The protocol used for the library was the immunoSEQ multiplex PCR assay. TCRdb carries this immuneACCESS record with in-frame sequences only. Its versions omit some clonotypes, under half of them owing to an unresolved V gene in the studies checked, with the rest unexplained. Present in this sample are 130,000 to 150,000 clones, 70% to 90% of which were seen just once. The ten largest clones represent 5.5% of the sample. The time point label on this specimen signifies: baseline before first vaccination. Specimen: peripheral blood, collected on day 0 of AZD1222 vaccination. These receptors all stem from an adult in good health.

The V and J genes are TRBV14 and TRBJ2-7; D remains ambiguous. V was cut by 2 bases and J by 6 bases, with 11 bases left in between. Germline-derived CDR1 and CDR2 are SGHDN and FVKESK. The CDR3 loop spans 13 amino acids. The CDR3 DNA reads as TGTGCCAGCAGCCAATTTGGGTACTCCGAGCAGTACTTC. This codes for CASSQFGYSEQYF.

This clone has a single count. The V gene is TRBV28, the J gene TRBJ1-5, with D perhaps TRBD1 (5 bases). The CDR3 length is 14 residues. The V gene's germline CDR1 is MDHEN and CDR2 SYDVKM. Trimming shortened V by 6 bases and J by 1 base, and 10 bases separated the two germline ends. The CDR3 sequence is CASRPRVSNQPQHF. CDR3 bases: TGTGCCAGCAGACCCAGGGTAAGCAATCAGCCCCAGCATTTT.

The rearrangement uses TRBV30 and TRBJ2-3; D tentatively fits TRBD1 or TRBD2 (5 bases each). The CDR3 is made up of 15 amino acids. CDR1 is GTSNPN and CDR2 is SVGIG in the germline V gene (reference sequence). Trimming cost V 5 bases and J 0 bases, with 15 bases left between them. The CDR3 sequence: CAWGVGTGSTDTQYF. CDR3 in DNA: TGTGCCTGGGGCGTCGGGACGGGTAGCACAGATACGCAGTATTTT.

This sequence joins TRBV28 and TRBJ1-4, with TRBD1 matching over 9 bases. Trimming took 8 bases from V and 8 from J; bases not matched to a gene: 15. Germline V lookup: CDR1 MDHEN, CDR2 SYDVKM. The CDR3 runs 16 residues. CDR3 sequence: CASHRDREEVREKLFF. The CDR3 region has the DNA TGTGCCAGCCACCGGGACAGGGAGGAAGTCAGGGAAAAACTGTTTTTT.

The chain employs TRBV9 and TRBJ2-2; 10 bases line up with TRBD2. With 3 bases clipped from V and 8 bases from J, the junction kept 16 bases outside the gene matches. The CDR3 covers 18 residues. CDR1 is SGDLS, CDR2 YYNGEE, per germline. CDR3 amino acids: CASSAAALAGRGRGELFF. DNA of the CDR3: TGTGCCAGCAGCGCAGCAGCACTAGCGGGACGAGGTCGAGGGGAGCTGTTTTTT.

This clone was seen just once. V and J are TRBV7-2 and TRBJ1-2, with D perhaps matching TRBD1 (5 bases). In germline, CDR1 is SGHTA, CDR2 FQGNSA. Trimming left V 5 bases short and J 4 bases short, with 14 bases between. CDR3 length: 14 amino acids. CDR3 amino acids: CASSGGRTVYGYTF. CDR3 coding DNA: TGTGCCAGCAGCGGGGGTCGTACCGTCTATGGCTACACCTTC.

In its sample, this clone was seen a few times. The V and J genes are TRBV6-5 and TRBJ1-1; the D is unclear. Deletions cut 7 bases from V and 7 bases from J, with 22 bases between. The CDR3 is 15 residues long. Germline lookup yields CDR1 MNHEY and CDR2 SVGAGI. The CDR3 bases are TGTGCCAGCACCCCTACGGCTGAGGGCCCAAATGAAGCTTTCTTT. Its translation is CASTPTAEGPNEAFF.

This clone was observed a few times. The chain carries TRBV27 and TRBJ2-1, with unresolved D. Germline V lookup: CDR1 MNHEY, CDR2 SMNVEV (reference sequence). This CDR3 spans 12 amino acids. V lost 8 bases and J 4 bases, leaving 9 bases between the germline ends. CDR3 bases: TGTGCCAGCCGAAGTGGTTACAATGAGCAGTTCTTC. Translation: CASRSGYNEQFF.

The chain uses TRBV12-3 or TRBV12-4 and TRBJ1-2; 10 nucleotides match TRBD1. With V trimmed by 5 bases and J by 6 bases, 3 bases remained unmatched. This CDR3 comprises 13 residues. CDR3 protein: CASSPGQGHGYTF. Here the CDR3 DNA reads TGTGCCAGCAGTCCGGGACAGGGGCATGGCTACACCTTC.

The chain recombines TRBV11-3 with TRBJ2-1; D possibly corresponds to TRBD2 (5 bases). CDR1 SGHNT and CDR2 YENEEA come from the germline V gene. The CDR3 totals 13 residues. Trimming left V 5 bases short and J 5 bases short, with 10 bases between. The CDR3 reads CASSLRLHNEQFF. CDR3 DNA: TGTGCCAGCAGCCTGAGACTACACAATGAGCAGTTCTTC.

The chain couples TRBV5-1 to TRBJ1-1, with TRBD1 matching 10 bases. The CDR3 extends over 17 amino acids. Germline-derived CDR1 and CDR2 are SGHRS and YFSETQ. Trimming at V came to 5 bases and at J to 0 bases, leaving 10 bases not matched to a gene. In DNA form, the CDR3 reads TGCGCCAGCAGTCTTGGGACAGGGGCCTTGGTGAACACTGAAGCTTTCTTT. This codes for CASSLGTGALVNTEAFF.

This clone was seen a handful of times. This chain joins TRBV5-1 and TRBJ2-2; 8 bases agree with TRBD2. The germline V gene has CDR1 SGHRS and CDR2 YFSETQ. The CDR3 consists of 18 residues. Trimming removed 3 bases from V and 3 bases from J; junction bases left unmatched: 13. The CDR3 region is CASSSLLAVERDTGELFF. The CDR3 coding sequence is TGCGCCAGCAGCTCCCTACTAGCGGTAGAAAGGGACACCGGGGAGCTGTTTTTT.

V is TRBV6-6 and J is TRBJ1-3; 9 bases match TRBD1. V lost 5 bases and J lost 1; bases outside the gene matches: 9. Germline V gene data show CDR1 as MNHNY and CDR2 as SVGAGI (reference sequence). There are 17 residues in the CDR3. In DNA, the CDR3 is TGTGCCAGCAGTCAGATACAGGGGGCAACTTCTGGAAACACCATATATTTT. Its translation: CASSQIQGATSGNTIYF.

This chain uses TRBV6-2 or TRBV6-3 with TRBJ1-1, with 7 bases lining up with TRBD1. Germline CDR1 is MNHEY and CDR2 is SVGEGT. J gave up 0 bases and V 1 base, and 8 bases lay outside the gene matches. This CDR3 has 17 residues. As DNA, the CDR3 is TGTGCCAGCAGTTACTTTCCCACGGGACAGATGAACACTGAAGCTTTCTTT. Amino acids: CASSYFPTGQMNTEAFF.

The V gene is TRBV6-5, the J gene TRBJ1-1; 7 nucleotides align to TRBD1. CDR3 length equals 13 residues. The J segment lost 9 bases and the V segment lost 0 bases, leaving 4 bases of the junction unmatched. CDR1 MNHEY and CDR2 SVGAGI come from the germline V gene. CDR3 region: CASSYSTGRKAFF. In DNA, the CDR3 is TGTGCCAGCAGTTACTCGACAGGGCGGAAAGCTTTCTTT.

The rearrangement links TRBV16 to TRBJ2-2; TRBD1 matches at 9 bases. Per germline, CDR1 KGHSY and CDR2 FQNENV. After removal of 4 bases from V and 6 bases from J, the junction contained 12 bases not matched to a gene. The CDR3 covers 17 residues. The DNA for the CDR3 is TGTGCCAGCAGCCCTCCCCCGGGACAGGGAAACGCCGGGGAGCTGTTTTTT. The encoded protein is CASSPPPGQGNAGELFF.

This rearrangement joins TRBV3-1 (or the pseudogene TRBV3-2) to TRBJ2-5; 15 nucleotides align to TRBD2. This CDR3 is built from 15 residues. With 6 bases clipped from V and 4 bases from J, the junction kept 3 bases outside the gene matches. From germline, CDR1 is LGHDT and CDR2 YNNKEL (reference sequence). Here the CDR3 DNA reads TGTGCCAGCAGACAGGGACTAGCGGGAGGAGAGACCCAGTACTTC. It specifies CASRQGLAGGETQYF.

The chain carries TRBV19 and TRBJ1-3; no clear D gene. In germline, CDR1 is LNHDA, CDR2 SQIVND (reference sequence). The CDR3 has 15 residues. With 5 bases removed from V and 0 bases from J, the gap between germline ends came to 11 bases. CDR3 amino acids: CASSYGGFSGNTIYF. CDR3 sequence (DNA): TGTGCCAGTAGTTATGGAGGGTTCTCTGGAAACACCATATATTTT.

V usage is TRBV7-6 and J usage is TRBJ2-7; TRBD1 agrees at 10 bases. The length of the CDR3 is 15 residues. V was clipped by 3 bases and J by 4 bases; unmatched bases: 6. Germline CDR1 and CDR2: SGHVS and FNYEAQ. As DNA, the CDR3 is TGTGCCAGCAGCTTCCGGGACAGGGGAGAATACGAGCAGTACTTC. It yields the protein CASSFRDRGEYEQYF.

The V call is TRBV9, the J call TRBJ2-1; 9 nucleotides agree with TRBD2. Per the germline V gene, CDR1 is SGDLS and CDR2 is YYNGEE. V was pared by 2 bases and J by 3 bases, with 6 bases of the junction left unmatched. The CDR3 covers 16 residues. The CDR3 protein is CASSVGLAGDYNEQFF. CDR3 nucleotides: TGTGCCAGCAGCGTTGGCTTAGCGGGAGACTACAATGAGCAGTTCTTC.

CDR3 coding DNA: TGCGCCAGCAGAAGAGATACGCAGTATTTT. It yields the protein CASRRDTQYF. The chain is built from TRBV23-1 and TRBJ2-3; D unclear. TRBV23-1 is marked as an open reading frame, function uncertain. CDR3 length equals 10 residues. Trimming shortened V by 6 bases and J by 5 bases, and 3 bases separated the two germline ends.

The chain carries TRBV2 and TRBJ1-6, with D unresolved. Germline V CDR1 and CDR2: SNHLY, FYNNEI. Trimming shortened V by 2 bases and J by 7 bases, and 6 bases separated the two germline ends. The CDR3 loop spans 13 amino acids. This chain's CDR3 is CASSESPNSPLHF. CDR3 coding DNA: TGTGCCAGCAGTGAATCCCCAAATTCACCCCTCCACTTT.

The chain uses TRBV6-2 or TRBV6-3 and TRBJ2-2; tentatively, D is TRBD1 (6 bases). The germline CDR1 and CDR2 sequences are MNHEY and SVGEGT. Trimming took 2 bases from V and 7 from J, leaving 14 bases between them. The CDR3 spans 15 residues. DNA of the CDR3: TGTGCCAGCAGTTACGGGCCTCAGGGGTTCGGGGAGCTGTTTTTT. Amino acid sequence: CASSYGPQGFGELFF.

The chain joins TRBV2 to TRBJ2-7; the D is unclear. With 1 base removed from V and 3 bases from J, the gap between germline ends came to 22 bases. Germline V lookup: CDR1 SNHLY, CDR2 FYNNEI. CDR3 length: 18 amino acids. Here the CDR3 reads CASSEEIGQGFGDYEQYF. The CDR3 nucleotides are TGTGCCAGCAGTGAAGAGATTGGGCAAGGGTTTGGTGACTACGAGCAGTACTTC.

V and J are TRBV28 and TRBJ2-7; 11 nucleotides match TRBD2. Trimming removed 6 bases from V and 2 bases from J; junction bases left unmatched: 6. This CDR3 comprises 15 residues. Germline CDR1 MDHEN, CDR2 SYDVKM. CDR3 loop: CASRSGTSGPYEQYF. The CDR3 DNA sequence: TGTGCCAGCAGATCCGGGACTAGCGGACCCTACGAGCAGTACTTC.

The CDR3 nucleotides read TGTGCCAGCAGCCAGCAGACTAGCGGGAGCCACCGAGAGACCCAGTACTTC. Residues: CASSQQTSGSHRETQYF. The J gene is TRBJ2-5, the V gene TRBV14; TRBD2 matches 12 bases. Germline V gene lookup returns CDR1 SGHDN and CDR2 FVKESK. This CDR3 is built from 17 residues. V was clipped by 3 bases and J by 4 bases; unmatched bases: 9. Using reference TRBV14 and TRBJ2-5 for the parts outside the CDR3, the full variable domain is EAGVTQFPSHSVIEKGQTVTLRCDPISGHDNLYWYRRVMGKEIKFLLHFVKESKQDESGMPNNRFLAERTGGTYSTLKVQPAELEDSGVYFCASSQQTSGSHRETQYFGPGTRLLVL.

The V and J genes are TRBV3-1 (or the pseudogene TRBV3-2) and TRBJ1-1, with 7 positions matching TRBD1. The CDR3 runs to 16 residues. CDR1 is LGHDT, CDR2 YNNKEL, per germline (reference sequence). The V and J ends lost 3 bases and 2 bases, in that order; junction bases with no gene match: 9. The CDR3 DNA reads as TGTGCCAGCAGCCAGCGGACCGGGACAGCCAACACTGAAGCTTTCTTT. Translation gives CASSQRTGTANTEAFF.